These 19 T cell receptor beta chains came from one sample sequenced in a study of blood T cell repertoires in COVID-19. Produced via immunoSEQ multiplex PCR; TCRdb's table is partial and in-frame only. The sample includes 100,000 or so clones, 70% to 90% of them seen just once. What was sequenced was peripheral blood. These TCRs come from a man aged 55 to 69 with acute or convalescent COVID-19.

The genes are TRBV7-9 and TRBJ2-1; the match to TRBD1 covers 7 bases. The junction had 15 bases not matched to a gene; V was cut back by 10 bases and J by 15 bases. CDR1 is SEHNR and CDR2 is FQNEAQ in the germline V gene (reference sequence). The CDR3 covers 12 residues. CDR3 DNA sequence: TGTGCCACCGACAGGGAGAATCAACCTTGGTTCTTC. It yields the protein CATDRENQPWFF.

The V call is TRBV11-3, the J call TRBJ2-2; D gene ambiguous. V shed 2 bases and J shed 7 bases, with 8 bases lying between them. The CDR3 is 13 residues long. The germline gives CDR1 SGHNT, CDR2 YENEEA. Here the CDR3 reads CASSLRVSGELFF. As DNA, the CDR3 is TGTGCCAGCAGCTTACGGGTTAGCGGGGAGCTGTTTTTT.

The rearrangement joins TRBV12-5 to TRBJ1-4, with D tentatively TRBD1 (5 bases). Germline V gene data show CDR1 as LGHNT and CDR2 as FRNRAP. V was cut by 1 base and J by 5 bases, with 8 bases left in between. The CDR3 covers 14 residues. The CDR3 nucleotides read TGTGCTAGTGGTTTGGGACAGTCAAATGAAAAACTGTTTTTT. It is translated as CASGLGQSNEKLFF.

This clone has just a few counts. V usage is TRBV11-3 and J usage is TRBJ2-1; 7 bases agree with TRBD2. The CDR3 loop spans 14 amino acids. The V segment lost 3 bases and the J segment 5 bases; nucleotides outside the gene matches: 4. Germline V gene sequence: CDR1 SGHNT, CDR2 YENEEA. This CDR3 is CASSLSGMNNEQFF. CDR3 DNA sequence: TGTGCCAGCAGCTTGAGCGGGATGAACAATGAGCAGTTCTTC.

V gene TRBV12-3 or TRBV12-4 combines with J gene TRBJ1-1; D is uncertain. With 6 bases removed from V and 4 bases from J, the gap between germline ends came to 12 bases. This CDR3 is built from 13 residues. CDR3 protein: CASRAFEATEAFF. CDR3 in DNA: TGTGCCAGCAGGGCGTTTGAGGCCACTGAAGCTTTCTTT.

CDR3 bases: TGTGCCAGCAGTGACTCCCTGGACAGTATAGACGAAAAACTGTTTTTT. Protein sequence: CASSDSLDSIDEKLFF. V usage is TRBV6-4 and J usage is TRBJ1-4, with D possibly matching TRBD1 (6 bases). Germline-derived CDR1 and CDR2 are MRHNA and SNTAGT. CDR3 length equals 16 residues. Trimming took 0 bases from V and 8 from J, leaving 16 bases between them.

V is TRBV7-2 and J is TRBJ2-1, with 12 bases identical to TRBD2. Trimming removed 5 bases from V and 5 bases from J; junction bases left unmatched: 7. The CDR3 sequence is 16 residues long. From germline, CDR1 is SGHTA and CDR2 FQGNSA. CDR3 loop: CASSTSGTSGHNEQFF. Here the CDR3 DNA reads TGTGCCAGCAGCACCTCCGGGACTAGCGGGCACAATGAGCAGTTCTTC.

V is TRBV24-1 and J is TRBJ2-3; 12 bases fit TRBD2. CDR1 KGHDR and CDR2 SFDVKD come from the germline V gene. The CDR3 has 17 amino acids. Unmatched junction bases numbered 6, after V lost 4 bases and J lost 2 bases. DNA of the CDR3: TGTGCCACCAGTGACCTAGGACTAGCGGGATACACAGATACGCAGTATTTT. Translation gives CATSDLGLAGYTDTQYF.

The chain employs TRBV6-5 and TRBJ2-1, with D possibly TRBD1 on 5 matching bases. The CDR3 extends over 15 amino acids. V was trimmed by 0 bases and J by 3 bases, leaving 9 bases between them. Germline values: CDR1 MNHEY, CDR2 SVGAGI. Here the CDR3 reads CASSYSGRYYNEQFF. Written as DNA, the CDR3 is TGTGCCAGCAGTTACTCGGGGCGGTACTACAATGAGCAGTTCTTC.

V usage is TRBV13 and J usage is TRBJ2-7; 9 nucleotides align to TRBD1. CDR3 length equals 14 residues. The junction had 11 bases not matched to a gene; V was cut back by 8 bases and J by 6 bases. Per the germline V gene, CDR1 is PRHDT and CDR2 is FYEKMQ (reference sequence). CDR3 protein: CASGTRQGGREQYF. In DNA, the CDR3 is TGTGCCAGCGGGACCCGACAGGGGGGACGCGAGCAGTACTTC.

This clone was seen only once. V usage is TRBV6-1 and J usage is TRBJ2-5; TRBD2 matches at 10 bases. The V gene's germline CDR1 is MNHNS and CDR2 SASEGT. The CDR3 has 17 amino acids. V was pared by 4 bases and J by 5 bases, with 13 bases of the junction left unmatched. This CDR3 reads CASSGGTSVTWGETQYF. The DNA of the CDR3 is TGTGCCAGCAGTGGAGGGACTAGCGTCACCTGGGGGGAGACCCAGTACTTC.

The chain joins TRBV25-1 to TRBJ2-1; D gene ambiguous. The CDR3 sequence is 14 residues long. Deletions cut 3 bases from V and 6 bases from J, with 12 bases between. From germline, CDR1 is MGHDK and CDR2 SYGVNS. The CDR3 nucleotides are TGTGCCAGCAGTGACCGCGACAAAACCAATGAGCAGTTCTTC. This encodes CASSDRDKTNEQFF.

The chain carries TRBV24-1 and TRBJ1-5, with D possibly matching TRBD1 (6 bases). CDR3 length: 13 amino acids. V lost 9 bases and J lost 5, with 13 bases in between. Germline V lookup: CDR1 KGHDR, CDR2 SFDVKD. The CDR3: CATQGQLDQPQHF. The CDR3, as DNA: TGTGCCACCCAAGGACAGCTTGATCAGCCCCAGCATTTT.

The chain has TRBV4-2 and TRBJ1-2; a possible D gene is TRBD1 (5 bases). The CDR3 has 16 amino acids. With 1 base removed from V and 2 bases from J, the gap between germline ends came to 14 bases. Germline CDR1 is LGHNA and CDR2 is YNFKEQ. This CDR3 reads CASSQGSRGYNYGYTF. The CDR3 DNA is TGTGCCAGCAGCCAAGGGTCTCGGGGGTACAACTATGGCTACACCTTC.

The chain carries TRBV7-8 and TRBJ1-1, with a tentative D call TRBD1 (6 bases). Deletions cut 5 bases from V and 1 base from J, with 17 bases between. Germline CDR1 and CDR2: SGHVS and FQNEAQ. The length of the CDR3 is 16 residues. DNA for the CDR3: TGTGCCAGCAGCCCAGGGGTGAAGGGGAGGAACACTGAAGCTTTCTTT. Protein product: CASSPGVKGRNTEAFF.

The rearrangement uses TRBV19 and TRBJ1-2, with 9 bases that match TRBD1. The CDR3 has 12 residues. With V trimmed by 9 bases and J by 8 bases, 7 bases remained unmatched. CDR1 and CDR2 from the germline V gene are LNHDA and SQIVND (reference sequence). The CDR3 here is CASLQGAGGYTF. For the CDR3, the DNA is TGTGCCAGCTTACAGGGGGCGGGAGGCTACACCTTC.

This chain joins TRBV7-2 and TRBJ2-1, with D possibly matching TRBD2 (6 bases). Germline CDR1 is SGHTA and CDR2 is FQGNSA. The CDR3 runs 17 residues. The V end was cut by 1 base, the J end by 0 bases, with 13 bases between. The CDR3 here is CASSLGSSGYSYNEQFF. The CDR3 DNA is TGTGCCAGCAGCTTAGGGTCAAGCGGGTACTCCTACAATGAGCAGTTCTTC.

There are many counts of this clone. This sequence joins TRBV4-1 and TRBJ1-3, with TRBD1 as a possible D gene (5 bases). V gave up 6 bases and J gave up 4 bases, with 10 bases separating them. Germline V gene lookup returns CDR1 MGHRA and CDR2 YSYEKL. This CDR3 is built from 13 residues. The CDR3, as DNA: TGCGCCAGCAGTTACGACAGCGGAAACACCATATATTTT. This sequence encodes CASSYDSGNTIYF.

The genes are TRBV10-2 and TRBJ2-3; TRBD2 matches at 8 bases. This CDR3 is built from 16 residues. CDR1 and CDR2 from the germline V gene are WSHSY and SAAADI. After removal of 4 bases from V and 2 bases from J, the junction contained 8 bases not matched to a gene. This CDR3 is CASSGGGLAYTDTQYF. The CDR3 bases are TGCGCCAGCAGTGGGGGTGGACTAGCCTACACAGATACGCAGTATTTT.